The 3 T cell receptor beta chains presented below share a single source sample, sequenced in a study of T cell repertoires in cytomegalovirus infection. TCRdb independently ran MiXCR on the reads; one entry per CDR3 protein. The sample includes approximately 730,000 distinct CDR3 sequences, 30% to 35% seen only once; the top ten take roughly 18%. Their antigens remain unidentified. The material was cultured PBMCs, obtained from culture after CMV antigen stimulation. These receptors were obtained from a human donor in good health (CMV status not recorded). Some clones in this sample may be carry-over from other donors' samples.

The rearrangement uses TRBV18 and TRBJ2-3; 8 bases are shared with TRBD2. The V gene end was trimmed by 2 bases and the J gene end by 7 bases; junction bases not matched to a gene: 8. CDR3 size: 15 residues. Germline values: CDR1 KGHSH, CDR2 LQKENI. CDR3 loop: CASSPIAGNEHTQYF. In nucleotides, the CDR3 is TGTGCCAGCTCACCAATAGCGGGAAATGAACATACGCAGTATTTT.

V and J are TRBV7-6 and TRBJ2-2; the match to TRBD2 covers 12 bases. Germline loops: CDR1 SGHVS, CDR2 FNYEAQ. V shed 6 bases, J shed 5 bases, and the junction held 7 bases outside the gene matches. The CDR3 has 16 amino acids. CDR3 residues: CASSMTSGRGTGELFF. The CDR3 DNA is TGTGCCAGCAGTATGACTAGCGGGAGAGGTACCGGGGAGCTGTTTTTT.

This clonotype has at least ten counts. This sequence joins TRBV7-2 and TRBJ2-7; D uncertain. The CDR3 is 15 amino acids. Germline CDR1 and CDR2: SGHTA and FQGNSA. V lost 0 bases to trimming and J lost 1 base, with 10 bases between them. The CDR3 DNA reads as TGTGCCAGCAGCTTAGCGGCCGGGTCGTCCTACGAGCAGTACTTC. Translating it yields CASSLAAGSSYEQYF.